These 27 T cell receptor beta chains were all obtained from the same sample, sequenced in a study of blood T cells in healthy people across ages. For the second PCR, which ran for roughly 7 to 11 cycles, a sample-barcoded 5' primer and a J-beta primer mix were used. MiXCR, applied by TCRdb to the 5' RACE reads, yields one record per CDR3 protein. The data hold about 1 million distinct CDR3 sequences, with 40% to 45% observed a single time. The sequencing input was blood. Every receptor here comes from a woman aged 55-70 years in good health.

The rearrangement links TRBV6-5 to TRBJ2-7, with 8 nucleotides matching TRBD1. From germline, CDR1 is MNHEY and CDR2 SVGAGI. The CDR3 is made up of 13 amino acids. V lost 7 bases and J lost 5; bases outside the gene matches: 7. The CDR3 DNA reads TGTGCCAGCAACTCGGACAGGGTCAACGAGCAGTACTTC. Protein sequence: CASNSDRVNEQYF.

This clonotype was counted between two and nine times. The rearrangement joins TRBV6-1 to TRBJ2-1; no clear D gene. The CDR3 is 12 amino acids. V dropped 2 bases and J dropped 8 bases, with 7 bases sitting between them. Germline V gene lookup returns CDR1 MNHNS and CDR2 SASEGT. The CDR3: CASSELGYEQFF. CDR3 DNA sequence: TGTGCCAGCAGTGAATTGGGGTATGAGCAGTTCTTC.

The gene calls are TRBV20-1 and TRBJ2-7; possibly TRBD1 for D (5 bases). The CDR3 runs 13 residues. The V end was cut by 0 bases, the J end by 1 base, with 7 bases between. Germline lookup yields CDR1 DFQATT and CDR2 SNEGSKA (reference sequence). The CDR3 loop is CSARDTGSYEQYF. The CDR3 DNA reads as TGCAGTGCTAGAGATACAGGTTCCTACGAGCAGTACTTC.

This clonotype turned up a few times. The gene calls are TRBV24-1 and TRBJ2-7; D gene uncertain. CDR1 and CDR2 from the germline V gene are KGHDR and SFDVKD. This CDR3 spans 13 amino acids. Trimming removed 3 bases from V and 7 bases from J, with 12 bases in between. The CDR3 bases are TGTGCCACCAGTGATCCAGCAGTCGGGGAGCAGTACTTC. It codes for CATSDPAVGEQYF.

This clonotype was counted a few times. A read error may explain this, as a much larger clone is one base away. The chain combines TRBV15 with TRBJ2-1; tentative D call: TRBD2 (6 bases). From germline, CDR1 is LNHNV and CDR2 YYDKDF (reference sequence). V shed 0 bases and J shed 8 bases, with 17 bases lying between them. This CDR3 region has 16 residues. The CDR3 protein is CATSRDTGVGYDEQFF. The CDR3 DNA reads TGTGCCACCAGCAGAGATACGGGGGTAGGCTATGATGAGCAGTTCTTC.

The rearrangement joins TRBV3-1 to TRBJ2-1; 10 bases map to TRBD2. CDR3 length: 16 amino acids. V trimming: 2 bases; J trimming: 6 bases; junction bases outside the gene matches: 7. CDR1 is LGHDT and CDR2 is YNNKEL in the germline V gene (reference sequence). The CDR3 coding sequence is TGTGCCAGCAGCCAACTCAAAGCGGGAGGGTTCAATGAGCAGTTCTTC. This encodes CASSQLKAGGFNEQFF.

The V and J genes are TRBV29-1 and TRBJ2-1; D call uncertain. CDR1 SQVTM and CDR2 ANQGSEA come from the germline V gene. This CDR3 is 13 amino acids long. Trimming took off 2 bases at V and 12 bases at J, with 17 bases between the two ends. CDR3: CSVELSMSSAQFF. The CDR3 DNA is TGCAGCGTTGAACTATCAATGAGTAGTGCGCAGTTCTTC.

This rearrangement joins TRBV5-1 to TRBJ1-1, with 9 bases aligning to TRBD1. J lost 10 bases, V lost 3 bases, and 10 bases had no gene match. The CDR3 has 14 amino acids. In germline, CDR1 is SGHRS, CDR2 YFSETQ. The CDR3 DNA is TGCGCCAGCAGCTCGTCGGACAGGGGCTCGGGAGCTTTCTTT. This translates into CASSSSDRGSGAFF.

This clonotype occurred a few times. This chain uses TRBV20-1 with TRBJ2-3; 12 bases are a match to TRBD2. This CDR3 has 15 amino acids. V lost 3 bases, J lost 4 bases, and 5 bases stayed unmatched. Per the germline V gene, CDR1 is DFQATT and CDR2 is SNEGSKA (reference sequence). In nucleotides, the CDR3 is TGCAGTGCTAGTTCGACTAGCGGGAGCCCAGATACGCAGTATTTT. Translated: CSASSTSGSPDTQYF.

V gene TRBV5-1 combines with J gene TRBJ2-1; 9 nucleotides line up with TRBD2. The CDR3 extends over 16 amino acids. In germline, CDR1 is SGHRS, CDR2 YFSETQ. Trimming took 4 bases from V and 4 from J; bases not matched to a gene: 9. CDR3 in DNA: TGCGCCAGCAGCCTGACCGGGACTAGCAGGTACAATGAGCAGTTCTTC. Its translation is CASSLTGTSRYNEQFF.

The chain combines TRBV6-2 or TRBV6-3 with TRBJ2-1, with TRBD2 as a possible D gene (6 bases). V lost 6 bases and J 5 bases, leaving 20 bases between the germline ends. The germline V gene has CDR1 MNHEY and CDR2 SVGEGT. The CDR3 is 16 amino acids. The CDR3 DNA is TGTGCCAGCAGGCGCCGCGCCGGAGGGCCGAACAATGAGCAGTTCTTC. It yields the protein CASRRRAGGPNNEQFF.

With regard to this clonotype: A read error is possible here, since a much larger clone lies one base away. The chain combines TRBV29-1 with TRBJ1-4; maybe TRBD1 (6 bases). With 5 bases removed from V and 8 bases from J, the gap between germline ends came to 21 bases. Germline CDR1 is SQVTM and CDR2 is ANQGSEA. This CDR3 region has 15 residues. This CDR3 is CSVPVTGSMGEKLFF. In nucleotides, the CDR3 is TGCAGCGTTCCAGTGACAGGTTCTATGGGAGAAAAACTGTTTTTT.

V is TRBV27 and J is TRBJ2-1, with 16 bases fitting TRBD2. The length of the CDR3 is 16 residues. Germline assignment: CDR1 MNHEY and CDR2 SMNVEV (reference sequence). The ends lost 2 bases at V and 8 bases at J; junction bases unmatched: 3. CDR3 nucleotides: TGTGCCAGCAGTTTACGGGGACTAGCGGGAGGGCATGAGCAGTTCTTC. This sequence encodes CASSLRGLAGGHEQFF.

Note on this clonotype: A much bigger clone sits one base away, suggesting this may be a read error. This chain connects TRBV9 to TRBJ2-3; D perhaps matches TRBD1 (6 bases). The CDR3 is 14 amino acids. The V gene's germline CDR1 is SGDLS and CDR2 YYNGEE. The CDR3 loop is CASSATGSTETQYF. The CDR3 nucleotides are TGTGCCAGCAGCGCGACAGGCAGCACAGAGACGCAGTATTTT.

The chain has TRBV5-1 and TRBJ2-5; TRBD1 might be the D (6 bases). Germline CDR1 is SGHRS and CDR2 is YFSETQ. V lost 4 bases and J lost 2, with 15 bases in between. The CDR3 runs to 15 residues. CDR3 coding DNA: TGCGCCAGCAGCGTGCAAGGGGGACGTCAAGAGACCCAGTACTTC. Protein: CASSVQGGRQETQYF.

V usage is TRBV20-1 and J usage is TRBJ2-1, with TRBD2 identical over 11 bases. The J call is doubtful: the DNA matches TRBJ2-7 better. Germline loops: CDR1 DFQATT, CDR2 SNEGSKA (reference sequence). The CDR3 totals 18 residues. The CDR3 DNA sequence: TGCAGTGCTAGAGCCCTAACCGGGACTAGCGGTTCCTACAATGAGCAGTACTTC. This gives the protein CSARALTGTSGSYNEQYF.

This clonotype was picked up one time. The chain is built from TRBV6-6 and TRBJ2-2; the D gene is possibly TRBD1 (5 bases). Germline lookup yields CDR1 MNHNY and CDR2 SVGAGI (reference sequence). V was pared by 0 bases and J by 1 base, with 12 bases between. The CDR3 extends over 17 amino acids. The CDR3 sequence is CASSYSKGPENTGELFF. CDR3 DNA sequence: TGTGCCAGCAGTTACTCGAAGGGGCCAGAGAACACCGGGGAGCTGTTTTTT.

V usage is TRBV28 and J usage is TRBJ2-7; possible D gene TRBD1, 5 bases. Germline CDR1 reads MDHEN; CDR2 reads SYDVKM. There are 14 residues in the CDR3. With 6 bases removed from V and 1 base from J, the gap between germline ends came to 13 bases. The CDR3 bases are TGTGCCAGCAGACCTCGCAGGGTATCCTACGAGCAGTACTTC. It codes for CASRPRRVSYEQYF.

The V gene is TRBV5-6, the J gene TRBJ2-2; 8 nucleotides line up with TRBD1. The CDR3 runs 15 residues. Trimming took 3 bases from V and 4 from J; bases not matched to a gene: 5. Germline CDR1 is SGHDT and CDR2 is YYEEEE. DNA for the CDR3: TGTGCCAGCAGCTGGACAGGGATTAGCACCGGGGAGCTGTTTTTT. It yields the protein CASSWTGISTGELFF.

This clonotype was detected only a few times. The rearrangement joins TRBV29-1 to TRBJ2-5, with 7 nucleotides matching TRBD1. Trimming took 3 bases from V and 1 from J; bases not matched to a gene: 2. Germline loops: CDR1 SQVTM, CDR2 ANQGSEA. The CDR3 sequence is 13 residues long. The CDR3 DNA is TGCAGCGTTGAGGGGACAGCCCAAGAGACCCAGTACTTC. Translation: CSVEGTAQETQYF.

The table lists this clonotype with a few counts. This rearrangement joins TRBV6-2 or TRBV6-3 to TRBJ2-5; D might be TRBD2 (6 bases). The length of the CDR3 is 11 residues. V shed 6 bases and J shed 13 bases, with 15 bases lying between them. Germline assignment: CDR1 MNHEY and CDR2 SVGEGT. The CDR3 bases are TGTGCCAGCAGACTAGCCCAGAAGTGGTACTTC. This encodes CASRLAQKWYF.

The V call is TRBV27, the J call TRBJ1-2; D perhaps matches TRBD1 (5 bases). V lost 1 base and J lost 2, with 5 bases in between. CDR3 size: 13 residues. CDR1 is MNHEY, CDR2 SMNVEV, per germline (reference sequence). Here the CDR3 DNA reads TGTGCCAGCAGTTTATGGGGCAACTATGGCTACACCTTC. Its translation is CASSLWGNYGYTF.

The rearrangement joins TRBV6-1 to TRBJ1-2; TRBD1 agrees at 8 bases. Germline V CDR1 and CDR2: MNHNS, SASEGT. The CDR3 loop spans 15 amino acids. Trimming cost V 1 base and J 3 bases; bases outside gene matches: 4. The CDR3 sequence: CASSEGAGGHYGYTF. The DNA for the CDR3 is TGTGCCAGCAGTGAAGGGGCAGGGGGCCACTATGGCTACACCTTC.

The CDR3 DNA follows: TGTGCCACCTCGGACAGCGCCCAGCCCCAGCATTTT. Its translation is CATSDSAQPQHF. The rearrangement uses TRBV24-1 and TRBJ1-5, with a tentative D call TRBD1 (6 bases). CDR1 KGHDR and CDR2 SFDVKD come from the germline V gene. This CDR3 contains 12 residues. V lost 9 bases and J lost 7, with 12 bases in between.

CDR3 nucleotide sequence: TGCGCCAGCAGCCCCTCGGGGGGAATGGGCAATGAGCAGTTCTTC. Protein product: CASSPSGGMGNEQFF. This sequence joins TRBV5-1 and TRBJ2-1, with TRBD2 matching over 7 bases. The CDR3 is 15 amino acids. Germline values: CDR1 SGHRS, CDR2 YFSETQ. The V segment lost 4 bases and the J segment 6 bases; nucleotides outside the gene matches: 10.

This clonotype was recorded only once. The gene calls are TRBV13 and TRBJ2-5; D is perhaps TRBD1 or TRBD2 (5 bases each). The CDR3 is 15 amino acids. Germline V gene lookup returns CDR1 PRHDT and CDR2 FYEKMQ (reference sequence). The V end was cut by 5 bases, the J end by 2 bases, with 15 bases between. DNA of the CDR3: TGTGCCAGCAGCCCCCAGAGGGGCGTTCAAGAGACCCAGTACTTC. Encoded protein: CASSPQRGVQETQYF.

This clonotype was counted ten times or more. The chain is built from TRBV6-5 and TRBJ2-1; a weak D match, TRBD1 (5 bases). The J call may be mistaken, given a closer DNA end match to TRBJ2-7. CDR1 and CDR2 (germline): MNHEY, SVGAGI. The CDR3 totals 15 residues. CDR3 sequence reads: CASNPTQGSYNEQYF. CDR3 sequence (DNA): TGTGCCAGCAATCCAACCCAGGGATCCTACAATGAGCAGTACTTC.